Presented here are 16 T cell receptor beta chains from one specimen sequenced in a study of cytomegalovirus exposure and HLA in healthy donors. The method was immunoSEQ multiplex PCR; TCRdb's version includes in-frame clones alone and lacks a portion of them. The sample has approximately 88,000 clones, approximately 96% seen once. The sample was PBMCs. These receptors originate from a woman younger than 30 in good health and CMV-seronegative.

The DNA of the CDR3 is TGCGCCAGCAGCCAAGATCCGTTGACAGGGGCTAGATATGGCTACACCTTC. Protein product: CASSQDPLTGARYGYTF. The rearrangement uses TRBV4-1 and TRBJ1-2; 8 bases agree with TRBD1. CDR3 length equals 17 residues. The germline gives CDR1 MGHRA, CDR2 YSYEKL. The V segment lost 0 bases and the J segment 5 bases; nucleotides outside the gene matches: 11.

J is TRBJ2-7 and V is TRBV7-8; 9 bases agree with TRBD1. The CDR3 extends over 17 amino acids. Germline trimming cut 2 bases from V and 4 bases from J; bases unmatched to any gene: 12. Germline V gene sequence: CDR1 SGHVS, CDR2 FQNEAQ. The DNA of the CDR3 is TGTGCCAGCAGCTTATACGGCGGAGGACAGGGGAGGTACGAGCAGTACTTC. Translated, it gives CASSLYGGGQGRYEQYF.

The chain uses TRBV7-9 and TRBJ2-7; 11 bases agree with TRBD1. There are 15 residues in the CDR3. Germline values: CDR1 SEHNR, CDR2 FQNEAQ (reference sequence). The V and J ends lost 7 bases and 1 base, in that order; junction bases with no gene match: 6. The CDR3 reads CASNAGTGGSYEQYF. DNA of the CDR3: TGTGCCAGCAACGCCGGGACAGGGGGTTCCTACGAGCAGTACTTC. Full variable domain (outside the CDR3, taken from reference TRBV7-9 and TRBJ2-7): DTGVSQNPRHKITKRGQNVTFRCDPISEHNRLYWYRQTLGQGPEFLTYFQNEAQLEKSRLLSDRFSAERPKGSFSTLEIQRTEQGDSAMYLCASNAGTGGSYEQYFGPGTRLTVT.

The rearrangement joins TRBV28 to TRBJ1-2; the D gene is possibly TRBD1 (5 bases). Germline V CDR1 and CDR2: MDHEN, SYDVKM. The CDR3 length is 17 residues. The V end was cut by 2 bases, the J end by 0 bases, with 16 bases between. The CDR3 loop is CASSLVSQTDANYGYTF. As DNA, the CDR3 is TGTGCCAGCAGTTTAGTATCACAGACAGATGCTAACTATGGCTACACCTTC.

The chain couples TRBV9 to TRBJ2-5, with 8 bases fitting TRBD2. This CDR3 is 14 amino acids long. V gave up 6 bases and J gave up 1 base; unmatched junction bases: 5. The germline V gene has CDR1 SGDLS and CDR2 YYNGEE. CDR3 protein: CASTHTSGQETQYF. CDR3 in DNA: TGTGCCAGCACTCATACTAGCGGCCAAGAGACCCAGTACTTC.

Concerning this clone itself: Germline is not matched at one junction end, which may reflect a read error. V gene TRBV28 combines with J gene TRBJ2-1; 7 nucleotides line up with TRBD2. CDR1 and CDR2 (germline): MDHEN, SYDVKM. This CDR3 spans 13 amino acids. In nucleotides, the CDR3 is TGTGCCAGCAGACCCGGTTCCGGCGGGAGCCAGGTCTTC. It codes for CASRPGSGGSQVF.

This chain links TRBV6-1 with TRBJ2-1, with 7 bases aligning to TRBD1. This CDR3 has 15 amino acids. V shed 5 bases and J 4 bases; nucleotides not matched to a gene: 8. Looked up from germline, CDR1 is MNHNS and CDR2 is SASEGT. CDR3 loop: CASSNRDRAYNEQFF. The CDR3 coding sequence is TGTGCCAGCAGTAACCGGGACAGAGCTTACAATGAGCAGTTCTTC.

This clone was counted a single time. As DNA, the CDR3 is TGTGCCAGCAGTTTCGGGGGGACGAGCTCCTACAATGAGCAGTTCTTC. Translation gives CASSFGGTSSYNEQFF. V is TRBV27 and J is TRBJ2-1; 7 bases are shared with TRBD2. Per the germline V gene, CDR1 is MNHEY and CDR2 is SMNVEV (reference sequence). This CDR3 is built from 16 residues. Trimming removed 3 bases from V and 0 bases from J; junction bases left unmatched: 5.

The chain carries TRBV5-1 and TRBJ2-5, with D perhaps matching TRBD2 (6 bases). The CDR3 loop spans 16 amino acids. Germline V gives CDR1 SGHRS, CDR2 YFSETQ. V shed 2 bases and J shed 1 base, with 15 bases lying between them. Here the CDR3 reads CASSLKRGLPQETQYF. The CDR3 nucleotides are TGCGCCAGCAGCTTAAAACGAGGACTACCCCAAGAGACCCAGTACTTC.

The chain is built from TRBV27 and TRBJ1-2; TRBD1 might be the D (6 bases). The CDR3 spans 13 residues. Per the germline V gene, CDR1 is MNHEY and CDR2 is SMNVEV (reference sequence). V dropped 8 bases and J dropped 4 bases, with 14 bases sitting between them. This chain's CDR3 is CASANTGSYGYTF. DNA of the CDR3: TGTGCCAGCGCGAACACAGGGAGCTATGGCTACACCTTC.

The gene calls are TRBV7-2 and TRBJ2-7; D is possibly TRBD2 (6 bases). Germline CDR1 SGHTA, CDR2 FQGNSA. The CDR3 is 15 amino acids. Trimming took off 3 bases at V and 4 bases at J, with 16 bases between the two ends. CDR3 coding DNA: TGTGCCAGCAGCTTGGGTAGCGGAGGTCGTTACGAGCAGTACTTC. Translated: CASSLGSGGRYEQYF.

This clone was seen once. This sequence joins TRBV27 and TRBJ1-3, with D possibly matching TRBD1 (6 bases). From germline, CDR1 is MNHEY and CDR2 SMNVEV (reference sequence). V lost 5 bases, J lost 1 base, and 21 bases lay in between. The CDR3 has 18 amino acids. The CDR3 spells CASSHSPETGISGNTIYF. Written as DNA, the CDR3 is TGTGCCAGCAGTCATTCCCCTGAAACAGGGATTTCTGGAAACACCATATATTTT.

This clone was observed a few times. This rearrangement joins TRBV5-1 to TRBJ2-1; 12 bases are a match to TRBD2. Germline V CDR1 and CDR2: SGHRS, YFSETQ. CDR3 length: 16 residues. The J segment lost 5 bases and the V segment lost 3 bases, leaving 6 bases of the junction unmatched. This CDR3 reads CASSYGTSGRDNEQFF. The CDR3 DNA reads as TGCGCCAGCAGCTATGGGACTAGCGGGCGGGACAATGAGCAGTTCTTC.

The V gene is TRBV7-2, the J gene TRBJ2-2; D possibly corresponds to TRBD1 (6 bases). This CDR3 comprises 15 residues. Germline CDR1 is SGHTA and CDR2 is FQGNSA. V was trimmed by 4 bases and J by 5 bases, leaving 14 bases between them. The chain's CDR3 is CASSSGQPRTGELFF. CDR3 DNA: TGTGCCAGCAGCTCCGGACAGCCTCGGACCGGGGAGCTGTTTTTT. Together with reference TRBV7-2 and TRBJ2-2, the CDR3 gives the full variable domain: GAGVSQSPSNKVTEKGKDVELRCDPISGHTALYWYRQSLGQGLEFLIYFQGNSAPDKSGLPSDRFSAERTGGSVSTLTIQRTQQEDSAVYLCASSSGQPRTGELFFGEGSRLTVL.

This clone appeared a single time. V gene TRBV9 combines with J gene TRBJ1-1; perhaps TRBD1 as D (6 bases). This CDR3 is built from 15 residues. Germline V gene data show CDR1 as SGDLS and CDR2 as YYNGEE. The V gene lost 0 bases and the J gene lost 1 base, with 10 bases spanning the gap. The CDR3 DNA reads TGTGCCAGCAGCGTAGGTGACAGGCCGAACACTGAAGCTTTCTTT. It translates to CASSVGDRPNTEAFF.

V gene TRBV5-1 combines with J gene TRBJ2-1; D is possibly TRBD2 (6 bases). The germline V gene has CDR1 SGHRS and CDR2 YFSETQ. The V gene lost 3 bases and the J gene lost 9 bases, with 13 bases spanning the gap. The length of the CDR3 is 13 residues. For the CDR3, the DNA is TGCGCCAGCAGCTCCCTCTTGGGGGGTGAGCAGTTCTTC. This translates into CASSSLLGGEQFF.